A selection of T cell receptor beta chains follows, all from one sample in a study of T-cell reconstitution after alpha-beta-depleted transplantation in children. Each CDR3 protein is one row after TCRdb ran MiXCR on the PCR reads. The repertoire holds 500,000 or so distinct CDR3 sequences, with around a third as singletons. Source: PBMCs from the stem cell graft donor, taken from the stem cell graft. The receptors here all came from a human donor who donated a stem cell graft to a child with aplastic anemia. The CDR3 runs from the conserved cysteine through the conserved F or W. The order of the fields is J gene, V gene, D gene, clone size, CDR3 DNA, CDR3 protein. The D gene is left open where the match is weak. Expanded clones are given a class, and other clones once, few, many or no size at all.

TRBJ2-2 TRBV7-2 NA few TGTGCCAGCAGCCCGGGTCCGGGGGTGAACACCGGGGAGCTGTTTTTT CASSPGPGVNTGELFF
TRBJ1-2 TRBV5-6 NA few TGTGCCAGCAGCTTGGGACCCCTGGGCTACACCTTC CASSLGPLGYTF
TRBJ1-2 TRBV12-3/TRBV12-4 NA NA TGTGCCAGCGGGATCTATGGCTACACCTTC CASGIYGYTF
TRBJ1-4 TRBV20-1 TRBD1 few TGCAGTGCCCCTTCGCCGGACAGGGGGATTCGTGGAGAAAAACTGTTTTTT CSAPSPDRGIRGEKLFF
TRBJ2-1 TRBV7-2 TRBD1 NA TGTGCCAGCAGCTCAACCGGGACAGCAAACAATGAGCAGTTCTTC CASSSTGTANNEQFF
TRBJ1-2 TRBV7-9 NA few TGTGCCAGCAGTGACCAGACGGATAACTATGGCTACACCTTC CASSDQTDNYGYTF
TRBJ2-1 TRBV9 NA few TGTGCCAGCAGCCTAACCGGCAGGGTGACCTACAATGAGCAGTTCTTC CASSLTGRVTYNEQFF
TRBJ2-4 TRBV5-1 TRBD1 NA TGCGCCAGCAGCGTCGACAGGGGGCTGAACATTCAGTACTTC CASSVDRGLNIQYF
TRBJ2-7 TRBV18 TRBD1 NA TGTGCCAGCTCATATGGGACAGGGTTGCGCTCCGAGCAGTACTTC CASSYGTGLRSEQYF
TRBJ2-1 TRBV18 TRBD2 NA TGTGCCAGCTCACCCAGACTAGCGGGCTCCTACAATGAGCAGTTCTTC CASSPRLAGSYNEQFF
TRBJ2-7 TRBV4-2 NA NA TGTGCCAGCAGCGAAGGGGACATTCTGTACTTC CASSEGDILYF
TRBJ2-2 TRBV18 NA NA TGTGCCAGCTCACCACAGCCCGCCAGGGACACCGGGGAGCTGTTTTTT CASSPQPARDTGELFF
TRBJ2-1 TRBV6-5 TRBD1 NA TGTGCCAGCAGTTACCGTACCGGACAGGGATCCAATGAGCAGTTCTTC CASSYRTGQGSNEQFF
TRBJ2-1 TRBV9 TRBD2 NA TGTGCCAGCAGCGCTAGACTAGCGGGATCGGCCTGGGAGCAGTTCTTC CASSARLAGSAWEQFF